A selection of T cell receptor beta chains follows, all from one sample in a study of tumor-infiltrating lymphocytes in glioblastoma multiforme. TCRdb independently ran MiXCR on the multiplex PCR reads; one entry per CDR3 protein. The sample has about 10,000 distinct CDR3 sequences; 74% are singletons. The sequenced sample consisted of brain tumor tissue. Receptor source: a male donor with glioblastoma. Each CDR3 is given with its conserved first and last residue. Fields, in order: clone size, D gene, V gene, J gene, CDR3 protein, CDR3 DNA. The D gene is left open where the match is weak. Size is omitted from some rows. Given values are once, few, many or a class for expanded clones.

-,TRBD1,TRBV29-1,TRBJ2-4,CSVGGTGLQNIQYF,TGCAGCGTTGGAGGGACAGGGTTGCAAAACATTCAGTACTTC
once,-,TRBV11-3,TRBJ2-3,CASSLAPTDTQYF,TGTGCCAGCAGCTTAGCCCCCACAGATACGCAGTATTTT
-,-,TRBV6-5,TRBJ2-7,CASSPGASSYEQYF,TGTGCCAGCAGTCCCGGGGCCAGCTCCTACGAGCAGTACTTC
-,-,TRBV11-2,TRBJ2-5,CASSLFGGPNKTQYF,TGTGCCAGCAGCTTATTTGGGGGCCCTAATAAGACCCAGTACTTC
-,-,TRBV6-6,TRBJ2-7,CVSSHLDGTYEQYF,TGTGTCAGCAGTCACCTGGACGGCACCTACGAGCAGTACTTC
-,-,TRBV5-1,TRBJ2-7,CASTSVGLNDEQYF,TGCGCCAGCACCTCGGTGGGGTTGAACGACGAGCAGTACTTC
-,-,TRBV11-2,TRBJ2-7,CASSPGRWKMGEQYF,TGTGCCAGCAGCCCAGGACGGTGGAAAATGGGGGAGCAGTACTTC
-,-,TRBV10-3,TRBJ2-7,CAISESGRGLLSSYEQYF,TGTGCCATCAGTGAGTCCGGCAGGGGACTCCTATCGTCCTACGAGCAGTACTTC
-,-,TRBV11-1,TRBJ1-2,CASRDLRQVNDYGYTF,TGTGCCAGTAGGGATCTCAGACAGGTCAATGACTATGGCTACACCTTC
-,-,TRBV11-1,TRBJ1-2,CATRDLRRANGYGYTF,TGTGCCACCAGGGATCTCAGACGGGCGAATGGCTACGGCTACACCTTC
-,-,TRBV28,TRBJ1-5,CARSLPRGPVQPQHF,TGTGCCCGCAGTTTACCCCGGGGCCCTGTTCAGCCCCAGCATTTT
-,-,TRBV20-1,TRBJ1-3,CSARRVNGNIIYF,TGCAGTGCTAGAAGGGTGAATGGAAACATCATATATTTT
-,-,TRBV20-1,TRBJ2-3,CSAPTGGRDTQYF,TGCAGTGCCCCGACAGGAGGCAGAGATACGCAATATTTT
-,-,TRBV11-3,TRBJ2-3,CTSSLRSTDTQYF,TGTACCAGCAGCTTAAGAAGCACGGATACGCAGTATTTT
-,-,TRBV14,TRBJ2-7,CASNHISTGQSSCEQYF,TGTGCCAGCAACCACATCTCAACTGGACAGAGCTCCTGCGAGCAGTACTTC
-,-,TRBV6-5,TRBJ2-5,CASSLGVQETQYF,TGTGCCAGCAGTTTAGGGGTCCAAGAGACCCAGTACTTC
few,TRBD2,TRBV11-2,TRBJ2-3,CASSPTTSGTDTQYF,TGTGCCAGCAGCCCCACTACTAGCGGCACAGATACGCAGTATTTT
-,TRBD1,TRBV29-1,TRBJ2-1,CSVGRRQGANEQFF,TGCAGCGTTGGGAGGCGGCAGGGGGCCAATGAGCAGTTCTTC
few,TRBD2,TRBV20-1,TRBJ2-7,CSANLRTSGLPGQYF,TGCAGTGCCAACCTTCGGACTAGCGGGCTCCCGGGGCAGTACTTC
-,TRBD2,TRBV5-5,TRBJ2-7,CASSVTSGVYEQYF,TGTGCCAGCAGCGTGACTAGCGGGGTCTACGAGCAGTACTTC
-,TRBD2,TRBV20-1,TRBJ2-7,CSARGAGGLTYEQYF,TGCAGTGCTAGGGGGGCGGGAGGCTTAACCTACGAGCAGTACTTC
few,TRBD1,TRBV10-3,TRBJ2-7,CAISPDRAYERCF,TGTGCCATCAGCCCGGACAGGGCGTACGAGCGGTGCTTC
-,TRBD1,TRBV28,TRBJ1-1,CASSSSPLGQGVAEAFF,TGCGCCAGCAGTTCATCCCCTCTGGGACAGGGGGTAGCTGAAGCTTTCTTT
-,-,TRBV11-2,TRBJ2-6,CASSSRAHSGANALPF,TGTGCCAGCAGCTCTAGGGCCCACTCTGGGGCCAACGCCCTGCCTTTC
-,-,TRBV11-2,TRBJ2-5,CASSLGGQGWVETQYF,TGTGCCAGCAGCTTAGGCGGGCAGGGTTGGGTAGAGACCCAGTACTTC
hyperexpanded,-,TRBV11-2,TRBJ2-7,CASSFSSLALYEQYF,TGTGCCAGCAGCTTCTCTAGCCTAGCACTATACGAGCAGTACTTC
-,TRBD1,TRBV6-5,TRBJ1-5,CASSYDRDQPQHF,TGTGCCAGCAGTTACGACAGGGACCAGCCCCAGCATTTT
-,TRBD2,TRBV4-2,TRBJ2-1,CASSSRGASGDYNEQFF,TGTGCCAGCAGCTCCCGAGGGGCTAGCGGGGATTACAATGAGCAGTTCTTC
-,TRBD2,TRBV6-5,TRBJ2-3,CASYGLAGGEDTQYF,TGTGCCAGCTACGGACTAGCGGGAGGGGAAGATACGCAGTATTTT
-,TRBD2,TRBV11-2,TRBJ2-5,CASSLGGGRVGETQYF,TGTGCCAGCAGCTTAGGGGGAGGGAGGGTCGGAGAGACCCAGTACTTC
-,-,TRBV5-6,TRBJ2-3,CASSLGGRTDTQYF,TGTGCCAGCAGCTTGGGCGGCCGCACAGATACGCAGTATTTT
-,-,TRBV20-1,TRBJ1-2,CSAGGHSDGYTF,TGCAGTGCGGGAGGGCATAGCGATGGCTACACCTTC
-,TRBD1,TRBV6-5,TRBJ1-2,CASSTTGGQGYTF,TGTGCCAGCAGTACCACAGGGGGTCAGGGCTACACCTTC
-,-,TRBV11-2,TRBJ2-7,CASSLLDYEQYF,TGTGCCAGCAGCCTGCTAGACTACGAGCAGTACTTC
-,TRBD2,TRBV11-2,TRBJ2-2,CASIPSSGQGLAVNTEELFF,TGCGCCAGCATCCCCTCATCCGGCCAAGGGCTAGCGGTAAACACCGAGGAGCTGTTTTTT
-,TRBD2,TRBV10-1,TRBJ2-1,CAISSSGTWDEQFF,TGCGCCATCAGTTCTAGCGGGACGTGGGATGAGCAGTTCTTC
-,-,TRBV11-2,TRBJ2-7,CASHRAKSSYEQYF,TGTGCCAGCCACAGGGCGAAAAGCTCCTACGAGCAGTACTTC
-,TRBD1,TRBV11-2,TRBJ2-5,CASGLDEDRWNF,TGTGCCAGCGGCTTAGACGAGGACAGGTGGAACTTC
few,-,TRBV11-2,TRBJ2-7,CASSSRHIFSYEQYF,TGTGCCAGCAGCTCGAGACATATTTTCTCCTACGAGCAGTACTTC
few,TRBD2,TRBV29-1,TRBJ2-7,CSVEASGSYEQYF,TGCAGCGTTGAGGCTAGCGGGAGCTACGAGCAGTACTTC
-,TRBD2,TRBV10-2,TRBJ2-2,CSSRAPGTRGSPEVGELFF,TGCTCCAGCAGGGCACCCGGGACTAGAGGGAGCCCCGAAGTCGGGGAGCTGTTTTTT
-,-,TRBV29-1,TRBJ1-5,CSVAGGNQPQHF,TGCAGCGTTGCAGGGGGCAATCAGCCCCAGCATTTT
-,TRBD1,TRBV11-2,TRBJ2-7,CASTIPGQGSYEQYF,TGTGCCAGCACCATTCCGGGACAGGGCTCCTACGAGCAGTACTTC
-,-,TRBV11-2,TRBJ2-3,CASSIPSLSAKDTQYF,TGTGCCAGCAGCATCCCTAGCTTGTCGGCCAAAGATACGCAGTATTTT
-,-,TRBV11-3,TRBJ1-3,CASSNGGNTMYF,TGTGCCAGCAGCAATGGCGGAAACACAATGTATTTT
-,TRBD1,TRBV6-2/TRBV6-3,TRBJ1-1,CATVGQHIRNTEAFF,TGTGCCACCGTGGGACAGCATATAAGGAACACTGAAGCTTTCTTT
-,-,TRBV11-2,TRBJ2-3,CASSLNLQGDQAVTDTQYF,TGTGCCAGCAGCTTAAATCTACAAGGCGATCAGGCCGTCACAGATACGCAGTATTTT
-,-,TRBV6-2/TRBV6-3,TRBJ1-1,CATAGEHTKSTEAFF,TGTGCCACCGCGGGAGAGCATACAAAGAGCACTGAAGCTTTCTTT
-,-,TRBV12-3/TRBV12-4,TRBJ2-7,CASSLGGELPYEQYF,TGTGCCAGCAGTTTAGGGGGGGAGCTCCCCTACGAGCAGTACTTC